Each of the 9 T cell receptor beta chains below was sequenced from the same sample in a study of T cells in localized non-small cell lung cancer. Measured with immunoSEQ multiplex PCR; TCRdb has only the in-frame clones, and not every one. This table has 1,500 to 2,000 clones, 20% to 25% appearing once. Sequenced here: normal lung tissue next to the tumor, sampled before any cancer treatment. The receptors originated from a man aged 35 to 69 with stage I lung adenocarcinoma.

The CDR3 is CSAGHPSQETQYF. As DNA, the CDR3 is TGCAGCGCTGGGCACCCAAGCCAAGAGACCCAGTACTTC. The chain combines TRBV29-1 with TRBJ2-5; D call uncertain. The CDR3 totals 13 residues. CDR1 is SQVTM, CDR2 ANQGSEA, per germline. V lost 7 bases and J lost 1, with 13 bases in between.

The DNA of the CDR3 is TGTGCCAGCAGCACAAGGACCGCGATTTTCCCTCTAGCCAAAAACATTCAGTACTTC. It specifies CASSTRTAIFPLAKNIQYF. The chain couples TRBV11-3 to TRBJ2-4; no clear D. From germline, CDR1 is SGHNT and CDR2 YENEEA. V was trimmed by 5 bases and J by 0 bases, leaving 23 bases between them. CDR3 size: 19 residues.

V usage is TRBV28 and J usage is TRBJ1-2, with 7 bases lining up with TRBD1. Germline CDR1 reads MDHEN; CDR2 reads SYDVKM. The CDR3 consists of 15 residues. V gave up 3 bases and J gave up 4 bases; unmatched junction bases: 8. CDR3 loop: CASSFLSDRSYGYTF. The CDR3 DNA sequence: TGTGCCAGCAGTTTCTTGTCGGACAGGAGCTATGGCTACACCTTC.

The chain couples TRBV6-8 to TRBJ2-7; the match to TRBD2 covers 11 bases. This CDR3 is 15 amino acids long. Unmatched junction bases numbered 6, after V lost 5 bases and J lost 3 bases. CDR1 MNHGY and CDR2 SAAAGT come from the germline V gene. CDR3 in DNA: TGTGCCAGCAGTCGCGCAACTAGCGGGAGCTACGAGCAGTACTTC. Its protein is CASSRATSGSYEQYF.

The CDR3 DNA sequence: TGTGCCAGTAGGAAAGGGTCTTCACATTCACCCCTCCACTTT. Amino acids: CASRKGSSHSPLHF. This rearrangement joins TRBV28 to TRBJ1-6, with D hard to call. In germline, CDR1 is MDHEN, CDR2 SYDVKM. The CDR3 is 14 residues long. Trimming stripped 9 bases from V and 8 bases from J, with 17 bases between.

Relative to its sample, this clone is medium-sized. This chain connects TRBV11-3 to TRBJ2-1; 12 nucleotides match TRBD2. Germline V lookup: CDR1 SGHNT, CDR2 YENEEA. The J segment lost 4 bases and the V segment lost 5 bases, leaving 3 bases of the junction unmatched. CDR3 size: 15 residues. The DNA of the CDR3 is TGTGCCAGCAGCGTGACTAGCGGGAGATACAATGAGCAGTTCTTC. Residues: CASSVTSGRYNEQFF.

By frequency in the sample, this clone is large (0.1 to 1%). The chain's CDR3 is CSVEVPDSGANVLTF. As DNA, the CDR3 is TGCAGCGTTGAAGTCCCGGACTCTGGGGCCAACGTCCTGACTTTC. V and J are TRBV29-1 and TRBJ2-6; D unclear. Deletions cut 1 base from V and 0 bases from J, with 7 bases between. Germline V gene sequence: CDR1 SQVTM, CDR2 ANQGSEA. This CDR3 is 15 amino acids long. Combining the CDR3 with reference TRBV29-1 and TRBJ2-6 gives the whole variable domain SAVISQKPSRDICQRGTSLTIQCQVDSQVTMMFWYRQQPGQSLTLIATANQGSEATYESGFVIDKFPISRPNLTFSTLTVSNMSPEDSSIYLCSVEVPDSGANVLTFGAGSRLTVL.

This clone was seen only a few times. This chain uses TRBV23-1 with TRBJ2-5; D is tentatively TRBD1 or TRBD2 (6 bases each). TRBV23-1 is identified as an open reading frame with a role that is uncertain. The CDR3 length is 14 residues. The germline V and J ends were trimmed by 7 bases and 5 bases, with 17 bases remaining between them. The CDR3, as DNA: TGCGCCAGCACCAGCTACCGGGGGCGTGAGACCCAGTACTTC. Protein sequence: CASTSYRGRETQYF.

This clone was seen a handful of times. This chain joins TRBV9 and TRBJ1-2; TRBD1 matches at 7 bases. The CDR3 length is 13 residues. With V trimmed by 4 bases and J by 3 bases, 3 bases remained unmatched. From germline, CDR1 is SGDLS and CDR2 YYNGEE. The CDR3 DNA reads TGTGCCAGCAGCCACGACAGGGACTATGGCTACACCTTC. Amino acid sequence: CASSHDRDYGYTF.